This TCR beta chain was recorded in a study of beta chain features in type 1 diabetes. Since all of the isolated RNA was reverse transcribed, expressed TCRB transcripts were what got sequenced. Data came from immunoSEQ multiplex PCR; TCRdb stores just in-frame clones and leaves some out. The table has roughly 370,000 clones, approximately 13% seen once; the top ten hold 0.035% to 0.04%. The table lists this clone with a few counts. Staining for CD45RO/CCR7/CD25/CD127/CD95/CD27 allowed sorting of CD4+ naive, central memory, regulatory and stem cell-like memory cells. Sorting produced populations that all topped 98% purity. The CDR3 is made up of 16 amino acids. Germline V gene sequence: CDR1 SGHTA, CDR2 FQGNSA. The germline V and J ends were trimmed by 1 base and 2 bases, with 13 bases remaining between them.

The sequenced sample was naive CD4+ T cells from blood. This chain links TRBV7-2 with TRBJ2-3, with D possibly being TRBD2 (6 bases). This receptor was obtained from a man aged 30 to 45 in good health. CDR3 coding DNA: TGTGCCAGCAGCTTAGGAGTGGGGGAGGTCACAGATACGCAGTATTTT. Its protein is CASSLGVGEVTDTQYF.